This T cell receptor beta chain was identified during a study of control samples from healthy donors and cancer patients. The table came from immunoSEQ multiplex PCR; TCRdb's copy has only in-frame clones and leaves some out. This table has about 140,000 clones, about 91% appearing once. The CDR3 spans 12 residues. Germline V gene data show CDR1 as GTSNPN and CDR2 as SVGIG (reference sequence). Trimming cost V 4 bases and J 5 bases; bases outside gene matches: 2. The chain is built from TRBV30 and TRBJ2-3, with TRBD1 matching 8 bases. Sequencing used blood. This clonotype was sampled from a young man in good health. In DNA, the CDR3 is TGTGCCTGGACAGGGGGCGTAGATACGCAGTATTTT. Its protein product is CAWTGGVDTQYF. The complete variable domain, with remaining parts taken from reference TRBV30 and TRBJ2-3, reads SQTIHQWPATLVQPVGSPLSLECTVEGTSNPNLYWYRQAAGRGLQLLFYSVGIGQISSEVPQNLSASRPQDRQFILSSKKLLLSDSGFYLCAWTGGVDTQYFGPGTRLTVL.